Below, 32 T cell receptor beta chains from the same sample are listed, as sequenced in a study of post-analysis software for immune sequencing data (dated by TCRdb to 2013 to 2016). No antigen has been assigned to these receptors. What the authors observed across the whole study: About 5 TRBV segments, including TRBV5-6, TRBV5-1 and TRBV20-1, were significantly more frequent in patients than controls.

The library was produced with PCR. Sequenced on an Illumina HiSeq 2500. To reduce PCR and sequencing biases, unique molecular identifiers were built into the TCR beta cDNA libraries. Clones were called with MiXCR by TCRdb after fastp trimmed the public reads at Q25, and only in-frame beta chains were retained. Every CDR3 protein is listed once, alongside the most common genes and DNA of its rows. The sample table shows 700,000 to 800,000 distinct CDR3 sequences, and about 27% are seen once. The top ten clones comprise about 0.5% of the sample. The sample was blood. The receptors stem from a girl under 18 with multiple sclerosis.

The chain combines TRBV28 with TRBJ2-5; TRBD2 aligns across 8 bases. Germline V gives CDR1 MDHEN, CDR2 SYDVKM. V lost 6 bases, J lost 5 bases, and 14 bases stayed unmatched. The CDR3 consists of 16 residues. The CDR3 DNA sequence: TGTGCCAGCAGCCAAAGAGCCGGGAGGGCGTCGGAGACCCAGTACTTC. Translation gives CASSQRAGRASETQYF.

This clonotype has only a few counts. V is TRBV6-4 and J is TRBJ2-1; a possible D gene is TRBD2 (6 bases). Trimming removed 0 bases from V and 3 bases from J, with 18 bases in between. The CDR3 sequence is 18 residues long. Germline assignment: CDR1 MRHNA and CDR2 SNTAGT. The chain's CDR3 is CASSDSPLMRGHYNEQFF. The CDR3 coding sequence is TGTGCCAGCAGTGACTCCCCCCTAATGCGGGGCCACTACAATGAGCAGTTCTTC.

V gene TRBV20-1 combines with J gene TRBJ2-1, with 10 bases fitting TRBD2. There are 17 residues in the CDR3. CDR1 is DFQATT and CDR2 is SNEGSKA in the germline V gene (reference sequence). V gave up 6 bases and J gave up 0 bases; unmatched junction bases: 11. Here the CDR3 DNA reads TGCAGTGCGTTGAGCGCACTAGCGGGGAGCTCCTACAATGAGCAGTTCTTC. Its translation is CSALSALAGSSYNEQFF.

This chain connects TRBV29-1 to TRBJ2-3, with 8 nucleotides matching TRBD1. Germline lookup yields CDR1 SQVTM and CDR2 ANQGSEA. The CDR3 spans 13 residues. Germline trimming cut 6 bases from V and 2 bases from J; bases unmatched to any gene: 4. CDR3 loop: CSVGQALTDTQYF. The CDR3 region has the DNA TGCAGCGTGGGACAGGCCCTCACAGATACGCAGTATTTT.

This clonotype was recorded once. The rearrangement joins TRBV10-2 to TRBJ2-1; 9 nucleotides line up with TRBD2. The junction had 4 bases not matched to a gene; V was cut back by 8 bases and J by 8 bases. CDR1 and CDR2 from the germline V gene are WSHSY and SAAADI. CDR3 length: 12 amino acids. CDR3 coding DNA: TGCGCCAGCGGCGGGGGGGACGATGAGCAGTTCTTC. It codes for CASGGGDDEQFF.

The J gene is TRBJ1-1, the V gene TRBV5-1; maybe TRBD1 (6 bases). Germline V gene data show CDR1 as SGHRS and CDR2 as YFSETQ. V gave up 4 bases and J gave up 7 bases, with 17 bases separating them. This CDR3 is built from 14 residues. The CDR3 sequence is CASSPNPGAGEAFF. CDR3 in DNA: TGCGCCAGCAGCCCGAACCCGGGGGCTGGTGAAGCTTTCTTT.

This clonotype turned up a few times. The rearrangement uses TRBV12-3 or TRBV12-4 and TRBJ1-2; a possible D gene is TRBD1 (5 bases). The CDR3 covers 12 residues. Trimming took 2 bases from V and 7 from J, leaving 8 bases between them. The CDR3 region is CASSLLGAGYTF. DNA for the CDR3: TGTGCCAGCAGTTTATTAGGGGCTGGCTACACCTTC.

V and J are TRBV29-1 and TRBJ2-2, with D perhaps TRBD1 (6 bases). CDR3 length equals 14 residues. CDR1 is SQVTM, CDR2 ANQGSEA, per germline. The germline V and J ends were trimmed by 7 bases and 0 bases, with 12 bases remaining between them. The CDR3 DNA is TGCAGCGGGGGACAAAGAGCGAACACCGGGGAGCTGTTTTTT. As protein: CSGGQRANTGELFF.

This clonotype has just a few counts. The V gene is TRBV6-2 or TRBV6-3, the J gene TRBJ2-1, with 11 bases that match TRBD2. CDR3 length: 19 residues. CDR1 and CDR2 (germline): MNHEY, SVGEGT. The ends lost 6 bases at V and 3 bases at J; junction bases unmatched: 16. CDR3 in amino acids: CASRLRTSGSGGNYNEQFF. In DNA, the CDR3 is TGTGCCAGCAGGCTTCGGACTAGCGGGTCCGGGGGAAACTACAATGAGCAGTTCTTC.

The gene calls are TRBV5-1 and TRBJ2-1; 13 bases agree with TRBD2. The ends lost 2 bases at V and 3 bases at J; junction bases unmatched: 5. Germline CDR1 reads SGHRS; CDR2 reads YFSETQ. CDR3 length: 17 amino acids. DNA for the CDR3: TGCGCCAGCAGCTTAGAAGGACTAGCGGGAGTCTACAATGAGCAGTTCTTC. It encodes CASSLEGLAGVYNEQFF.

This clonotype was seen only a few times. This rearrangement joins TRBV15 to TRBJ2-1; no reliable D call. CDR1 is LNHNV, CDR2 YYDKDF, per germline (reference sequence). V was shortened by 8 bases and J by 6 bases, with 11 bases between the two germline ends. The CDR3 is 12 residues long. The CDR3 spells CATWNRGNEQFF. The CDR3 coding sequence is TGTGCCACCTGGAACCGCGGCAATGAGCAGTTCTTC.

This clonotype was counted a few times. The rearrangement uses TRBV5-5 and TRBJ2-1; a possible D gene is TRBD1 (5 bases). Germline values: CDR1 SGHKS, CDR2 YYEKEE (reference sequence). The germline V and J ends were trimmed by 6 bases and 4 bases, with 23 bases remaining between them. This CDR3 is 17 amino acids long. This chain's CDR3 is CASTKLERQNPYNEQFF. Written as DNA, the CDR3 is TGTGCCAGCACCAAACTCGAAAGACAGAACCCGTACAATGAGCAGTTCTTC.

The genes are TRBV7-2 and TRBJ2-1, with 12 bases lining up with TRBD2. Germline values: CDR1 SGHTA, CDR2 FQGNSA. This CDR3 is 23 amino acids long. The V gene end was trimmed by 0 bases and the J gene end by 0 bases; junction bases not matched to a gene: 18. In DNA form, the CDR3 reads TGTGCCAGCAGCTTAGCGGTTATACTAGCGGGGGGCCCAAGCGTAAGCTCCTACAATGAGCAGTTCTTC. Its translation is CASSLAVILAGGPSVSSYNEQFF.

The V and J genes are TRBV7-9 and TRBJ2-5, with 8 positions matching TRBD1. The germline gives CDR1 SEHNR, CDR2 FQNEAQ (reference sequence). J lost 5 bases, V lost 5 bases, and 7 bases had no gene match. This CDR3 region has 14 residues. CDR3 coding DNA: TGTGCCAGCAGCCTAGGACAGGGCTTTGAGACCCAGTACTTC. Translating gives CASSLGQGFETQYF.

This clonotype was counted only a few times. The CDR3 reads CASSEQSIPDTGELFF. DNA of the CDR3: TGTGCCAGCAGTGAACAATCGATCCCCGACACCGGGGAGCTGTTTTTT. The J gene is TRBJ2-2, the V gene TRBV6-1; D uncertain. Deletions cut 2 bases from V and 3 bases from J, with 13 bases between. Germline loops: CDR1 MNHNS, CDR2 SASEGT. The CDR3 runs to 16 residues.

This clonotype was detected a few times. DNA of the CDR3: TGTGCCACCAGCAGAGATTCGCGCGGGAGGTTCTACAATGAGCAGTTCTTC. Translation: CATSRDSRGRFYNEQFF. This chain joins TRBV15 and TRBJ2-1; TRBD2 aligns across 8 bases. CDR3 length: 17 residues. The J segment lost 3 bases and the V segment lost 0 bases, leaving 7 bases of the junction unmatched. Germline lookup yields CDR1 LNHNV and CDR2 YYDKDF (reference sequence).

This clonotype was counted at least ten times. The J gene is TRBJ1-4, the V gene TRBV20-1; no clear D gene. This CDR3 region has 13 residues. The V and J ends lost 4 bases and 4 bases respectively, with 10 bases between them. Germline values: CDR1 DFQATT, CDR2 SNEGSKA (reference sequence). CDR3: CSAIGPDNEKLFF. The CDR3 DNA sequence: TGCAGTGCTATCGGGCCCGATAATGAAAAACTGTTTTTT.

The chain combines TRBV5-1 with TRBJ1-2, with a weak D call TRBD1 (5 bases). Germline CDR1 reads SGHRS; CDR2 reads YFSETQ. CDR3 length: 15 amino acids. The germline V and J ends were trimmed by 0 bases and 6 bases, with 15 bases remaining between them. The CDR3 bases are TGCGCCAGCAGCTTGGAAGGGACGGTCGATGATGGCTACACCTTC. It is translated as CASSLEGTVDDGYTF.

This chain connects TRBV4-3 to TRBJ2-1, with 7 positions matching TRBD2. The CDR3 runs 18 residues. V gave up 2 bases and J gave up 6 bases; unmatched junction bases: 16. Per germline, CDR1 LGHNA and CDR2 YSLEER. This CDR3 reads CASSQNPTGGLLLNEQFF. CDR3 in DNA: TGCGCCAGCAGCCAAAATCCGACGGGGGGACTACTCCTCAATGAGCAGTTCTTC.

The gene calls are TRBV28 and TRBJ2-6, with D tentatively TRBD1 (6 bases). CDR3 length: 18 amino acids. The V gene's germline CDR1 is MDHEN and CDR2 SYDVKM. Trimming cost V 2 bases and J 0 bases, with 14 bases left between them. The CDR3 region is CASSLQGQWGSGANVLTF. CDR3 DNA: TGTGCCAGCAGTTTACAAGGACAGTGGGGCTCTGGGGCCAACGTCCTGACTTTC.

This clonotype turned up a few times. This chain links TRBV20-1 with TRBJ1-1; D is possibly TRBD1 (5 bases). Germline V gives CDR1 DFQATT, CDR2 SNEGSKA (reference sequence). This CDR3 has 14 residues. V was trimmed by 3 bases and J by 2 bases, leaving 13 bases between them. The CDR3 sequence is CSASPPGRNTEAFF. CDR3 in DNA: TGCAGTGCTAGCCCCCCAGGGCGAAACACTGAAGCTTTCTTT.

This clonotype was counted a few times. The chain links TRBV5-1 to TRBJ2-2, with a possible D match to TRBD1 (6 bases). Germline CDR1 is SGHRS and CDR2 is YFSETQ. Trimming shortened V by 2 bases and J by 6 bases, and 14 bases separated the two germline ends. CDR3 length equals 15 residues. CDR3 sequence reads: CASSFGTLPPGELFF. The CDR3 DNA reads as TGCGCCAGCAGCTTTGGGACACTCCCCCCCGGGGAGCTGTTTTTT.

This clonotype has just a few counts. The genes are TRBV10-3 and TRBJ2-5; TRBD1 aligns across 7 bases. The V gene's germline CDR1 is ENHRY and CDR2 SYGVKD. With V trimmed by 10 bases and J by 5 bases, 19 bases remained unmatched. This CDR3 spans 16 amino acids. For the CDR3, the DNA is TGTGCCACCAGAGGTCCTACAGGGGAGTTTTCGGAGACCCAGTACTTC. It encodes CATRGPTGEFSETQYF.

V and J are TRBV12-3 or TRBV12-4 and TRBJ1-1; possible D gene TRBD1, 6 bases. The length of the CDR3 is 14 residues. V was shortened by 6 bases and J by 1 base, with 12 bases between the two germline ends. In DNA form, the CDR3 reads TGTGCCAGCAGGACTTTACAGGGGAACACTGAAGCTTTCTTT. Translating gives CASRTLQGNTEAFF.

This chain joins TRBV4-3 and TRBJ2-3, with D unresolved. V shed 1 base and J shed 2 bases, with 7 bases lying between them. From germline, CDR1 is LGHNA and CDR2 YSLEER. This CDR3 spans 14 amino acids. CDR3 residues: CASSQAAYTDTQYF. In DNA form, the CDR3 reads TGCGCCAGCAGCCAAGCAGCTTACACAGATACGCAGTATTTT.

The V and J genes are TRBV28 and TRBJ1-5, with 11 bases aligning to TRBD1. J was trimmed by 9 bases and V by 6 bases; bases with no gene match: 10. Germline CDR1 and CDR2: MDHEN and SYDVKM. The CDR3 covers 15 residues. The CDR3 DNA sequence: TGTGCCAGCAGGCGACGAGGGACAGGGGGTTGGCCCCAGCATTTT. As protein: CASRRRGTGGWPQHF. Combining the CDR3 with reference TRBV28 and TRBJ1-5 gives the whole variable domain DVKVTQSSRYLVKRTGEKVFLECVQDMDHENMFWYRQDPGLGLRLIYFSYDVKMKEKGDIPEGYSVSREKKERFSLILESASTNQTSMYLCASRRRGTGGWPQHFGDGTRLSIL.

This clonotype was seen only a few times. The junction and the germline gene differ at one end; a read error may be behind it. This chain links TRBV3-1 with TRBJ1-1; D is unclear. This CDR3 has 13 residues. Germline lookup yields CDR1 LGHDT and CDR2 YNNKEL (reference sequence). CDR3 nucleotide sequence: TGTGTCAGCAGCCAATTAGGCAGGACTGAAGCTTTCTTT. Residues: CVSSQLGRTEAFF.

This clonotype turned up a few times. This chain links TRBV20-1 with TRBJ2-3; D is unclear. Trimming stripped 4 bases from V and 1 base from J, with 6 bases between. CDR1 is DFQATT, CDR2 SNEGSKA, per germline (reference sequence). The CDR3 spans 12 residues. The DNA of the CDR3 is TGCAGTGCTAATGGGGGCACAGATACGCAGTATTTT. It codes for CSANGGTDTQYF.

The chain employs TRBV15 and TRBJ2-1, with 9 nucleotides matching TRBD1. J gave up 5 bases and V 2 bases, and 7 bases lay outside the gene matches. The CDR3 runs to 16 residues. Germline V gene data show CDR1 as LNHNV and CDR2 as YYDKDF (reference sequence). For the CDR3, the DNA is TGTGCCACCAGCAGAAGACGCCGGGACAGGGACAATGAGCAGTTCTTC. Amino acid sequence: CATSRRRRDRDNEQFF.

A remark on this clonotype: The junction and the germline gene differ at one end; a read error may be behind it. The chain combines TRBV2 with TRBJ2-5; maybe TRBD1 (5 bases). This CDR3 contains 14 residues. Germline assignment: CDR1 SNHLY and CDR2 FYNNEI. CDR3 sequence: CASSELMTEEAQYF. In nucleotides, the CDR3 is TGTGCCAGCAGTGAGCTGATGACAGAAGAGGCCCAGTACTTC.

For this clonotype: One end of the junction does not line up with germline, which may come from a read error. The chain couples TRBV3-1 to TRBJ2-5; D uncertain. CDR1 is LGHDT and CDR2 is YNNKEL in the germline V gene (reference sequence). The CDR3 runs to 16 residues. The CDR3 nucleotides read TGTGCCAGTAGCCAATCTCTCTCAAAGGCCCAAGAGACCCAGTACTTC. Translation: CASSQSLSKAQETQYF.

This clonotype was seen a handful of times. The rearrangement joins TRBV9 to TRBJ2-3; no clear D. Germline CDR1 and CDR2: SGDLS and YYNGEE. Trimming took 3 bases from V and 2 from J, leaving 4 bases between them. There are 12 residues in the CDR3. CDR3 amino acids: CASSGITDTQYF. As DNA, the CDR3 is TGTGCCAGCAGCGGGATCACAGATACGCAGTATTTT.